Following are 15 T cell receptor beta chains from one sample sequenced in a study of blood T cell repertoires in COVID-19. The method was immunoSEQ multiplex PCR; TCRdb's version includes in-frame clones alone and lacks a portion of them. The sample lists around 100,000 clones; 80% to 90% were seen once. The sequenced material came from peripheral blood. These receptors all stem from a man aged 50 to 60 with acute or convalescent COVID-19.

V gene TRBV6-5 combines with J gene TRBJ1-1, with a weak D call TRBD1 (5 bases). Per the germline V gene, CDR1 is MNHEY and CDR2 is SVGAGI. The CDR3 has 14 amino acids. V was shortened by 7 bases and J by 0 bases, with 12 bases between the two germline ends. The CDR3 loop reads CASIPGGMNTEAFF. Here the CDR3 DNA reads TGTGCCAGCATTCCGGGGGGGATGAACACTGAAGCTTTCTTT.

The rearrangement uses TRBV5-1 and TRBJ2-6; no clear D. The CDR3 runs to 16 residues. In germline, CDR1 is SGHRS, CDR2 YFSETQ. V lost 4 bases and J 1 base, leaving 12 bases between the germline ends. This CDR3 reads CASSPALGSGANVLTF. DNA for the CDR3: TGCGCCAGCAGCCCGGCTCTAGGATCTGGGGCCAACGTCCTGACTTTC.

This chain links TRBV30 with TRBJ2-1; D unresolved. The CDR3 runs 14 residues. From germline, CDR1 is GTSNPN and CDR2 SVGIG (reference sequence). Deletions cut 2 bases from V and 3 bases from J, with 11 bases between. The DNA for the CDR3 is TGTGCCTGGAGTACCCCAGGTAGCTACAATGAGCAGTTCTTC. It is translated as CAWSTPGSYNEQFF.

The J gene is TRBJ1-3, the V gene TRBV30; the match to TRBD1 covers 8 bases. From germline, CDR1 is GTSNPN and CDR2 SVGIG (reference sequence). With V trimmed by 0 bases and J by 4 bases, 5 bases remained unmatched. The CDR3 is 15 residues long. The CDR3 is CAWSVRAGGGNTIYF. The DNA of the CDR3 is TGTGCCTGGAGTGTACGGGCAGGGGGCGGAAACACCATATATTTT.

This sequence joins TRBV5-4 and TRBJ2-2, with TRBD2 matching over 12 bases. J gave up 7 bases and V 4 bases, and 11 bases lay outside the gene matches. Germline V gives CDR1 SGHNT, CDR2 YYREEE (reference sequence). The CDR3 runs 17 residues. The CDR3 DNA sequence: TGTGCCAGCAGCACCGCTAGCGGGAGGGCCAAAGGCGGGGAGCTGTTTTTT. Its translation: CASSTASGRAKGGELFF.

The chain combines TRBV13 with TRBJ1-6; D gene unclear. The length of the CDR3 is 14 residues. The germline V gene has CDR1 PRHDT and CDR2 FYEKMQ (reference sequence). With 0 bases removed from V and 10 bases from J, the gap between germline ends came to 10 bases. CDR3 coding DNA: TGTGCCAGCAGCTTAGGCCTGAGGAGCTCACCCCTCCACTTT. Translated: CASSLGLRSSPLHF. The full variable domain, its missing parts supplied by reference TRBV13 and TRBJ1-6, is AAGVIQSPRHLIKEKRETATLKCYPIPRHDTVYWYQQGPGQDPQFLISFYEKMQSDKGSIPDRFSAQQFSDYHSELNMSSLELGDSALYFCASSLGLRSSPLHFGNGTRLTVT.

The chain links TRBV5-4 to TRBJ2-7; TRBD2 is a possible D gene (6 bases). V lost 4 bases and J 5 bases, leaving 13 bases between the germline ends. In germline, CDR1 is SGHNT, CDR2 YYREEE (reference sequence). The CDR3 totals 13 residues. The CDR3 loop reads CASSPGAWDEQYF. DNA for the CDR3: TGTGCCAGCAGCCCGGGAGCTTGGGACGAGCAGTACTTC.

V and J are TRBV11-3 and TRBJ1-1; D remains ambiguous. Deletions cut 1 base from V and 1 base from J, with 4 bases between. This CDR3 spans 13 amino acids. The germline CDR1 and CDR2 sequences are SGHNT and YENEEA. This CDR3 reads CASSLGRNTEAFF. The CDR3 DNA reads TGTGCCAGCAGCTTAGGCAGGAACACTGAAGCTTTCTTT. The complete variable domain, with remaining parts taken from reference TRBV11-3 and TRBJ1-1, reads EAGVVQSPRYKIIEKKQPVAFWCNPISGHNTLYWYLQNLGQGPELLIRYENEEAVDDSQLPKDRFSAERLKGVDSTLKIQPAELGDSAVYLCASSLGRNTEAFFGQGTRLTVV.

The rearrangement uses TRBV19 and TRBJ2-7; 7 bases are shared with TRBD1. Germline loops: CDR1 LNHDA, CDR2 SQIVND (reference sequence). This CDR3 region has 14 residues. J lost 1 base, V lost 5 bases, and 5 bases had no gene match. CDR3 region: CASSPRTGSYEQYF. The CDR3 DNA follows: TGTGCCAGTAGTCCACGGACAGGATCCTACGAGCAGTACTTC.

The table lists this clone with a count of one. The gene calls are TRBV12-3 or TRBV12-4 and TRBJ2-5; D remains unclear. This CDR3 spans 13 amino acids. Trimming cost V 1 base and J 4 bases, with 7 bases left between them. CDR3 amino acids: CASSLGGLETQYF. The CDR3 DNA reads TGTGCCAGCAGTTTAGGTGGGCTAGAGACCCAGTACTTC.

This clone was picked up a small number of times. The chain carries TRBV2 and TRBJ2-2; D is perhaps TRBD1 (6 bases). Trimming removed 8 bases at V and 1 base at J, with 8 bases between. Germline V gene sequence: CDR1 SNHLY, CDR2 FYNNEI. The CDR3 extends over 13 amino acids. This chain's CDR3 is CASRTENTGELFF. CDR3 nucleotide sequence: TGTGCCAGCCGGACAGAGAACACCGGGGAGCTGTTTTTT. The whole variable domain, filled in from reference TRBV2 and TRBJ2-2, reads EPEVTQTPSHQVTQMGQEVILRCVPISNHLYFYWYRQILGQKVEFLVSFYNNEISEKSEIFDDQFSVERPDGSNFTLKIRSTKLEDSAMYFCASRTENTGELFFGEGSRLTVL.

The J gene is TRBJ1-1, the V gene TRBV6-5; 7 bases align to TRBD1. There are 14 residues in the CDR3. Looked up from germline, CDR1 is MNHEY and CDR2 is SVGAGI. J was trimmed by 2 bases and V by 5 bases; bases with no gene match: 5. The CDR3 reads CASSRGLGNTEAFF. CDR3 bases: TGTGCCAGCAGTAGGGGGCTAGGTAACACTGAAGCTTTCTTT.

The genes are TRBV5-1 and TRBJ1-1; D remains ambiguous. The V gene lost 5 bases and the J gene lost 1 base, with 12 bases spanning the gap. The germline V gene has CDR1 SGHRS and CDR2 YFSETQ. The CDR3 is made up of 14 amino acids. This chain's CDR3 is CASSRSAENTEAFF. The CDR3 DNA follows: TGCGCCAGCAGTAGATCCGCGGAGAACACTGAAGCTTTCTTT.

This chain connects TRBV19 to TRBJ2-1; TRBD2 matches 10 bases. This CDR3 region has 15 residues. Germline CDR1 and CDR2: LNHDA and SQIVND (reference sequence). V lost 4 bases, J lost 6 bases, and 6 bases stayed unmatched. The CDR3: CASSTSGRHINEQFF. The CDR3 DNA reads as TGTGCCAGTAGTACTAGCGGGAGACATATCAATGAGCAGTTCTTC.

The chain employs TRBV9 and TRBJ2-5; D call uncertain. The ends were cut back, 0 bases at V and 0 bases at J, with 6 bases in the middle. The CDR3 extends over 14 amino acids. Germline loops: CDR1 SGDLS, CDR2 YYNGEE. Written as DNA, the CDR3 is TGTGCCAGCAGCGTAGACGCGTACCAAGAGACCCAGTACTTC. Translated: CASSVDAYQETQYF.